This paragraph covers one TCR beta chain sequence. What it binds is not known. Around 300 ng DNA, tens of thousands of T cell genomes, went into unsorted PBMC replicate PCRs. Libraries were prepared by immunoSEQ multiplex PCR; TCRdb keeps only in-frame clonotypes and omits some of them. The table includes more than 450,000 clones, approximately 79% detected once. The entry originates in a study of shared clonotypes between healthy human individuals. This CDR3 is 15 amino acids long. Germline-derived CDR1 and CDR2 are SGHVS and FQNEAQ. Deletions cut 0 bases from V and 1 base from J, with 9 bases between. Donors, healthy HIV-negative adults, lacked recent acute infections or vaccinations. Everyone who donated was a Caucasian adult who lived in Nashville, Tennessee. Notes on the study in general: The study drew on few donors, limiting represented genetic and exposure-history diversity.

The TCR originated in a woman in her thirties or forties in good health. Some clones in this sample may be carry-over from other donors' samples. J is TRBJ1-1 and V is TRBV7-8, with no clear D. The material sequenced was PBMCs. The CDR3 region is CASSLAPLGNTEAFF. CDR3 coding DNA: TGTGCCAGCAGCTTAGCGCCCCTGGGGAACACTGAAGCTTTCTTT.